A single sample is the source of the 31 T cell receptor beta chains below, sequenced in a study of blood T cells in healthy people across ages. Sample-barcoded 5' priming and a J-beta primer mix drove a second PCR of 7 to 11 cycles. MiXCR, run by TCRdb on the 5' RACE reads, gives a single entry per CDR3 protein. This table has over 950,000 distinct CDR3 sequences, approximately 38% appearing once. Material for sequencing was blood. These receptors all come from a man in his late teens or twenties in good health.

Comment on this clonotype: An end of the junction differs from the germline gene, which may be a read error. V is TRBV29-1 and J is TRBJ2-3; D call uncertain. The CDR3 consists of 14 residues. The germline gives CDR1 SQVTM, CDR2 ANQGSEA. For the CDR3, the DNA is TGCCGCGTTGAAACGGCGTCCCGCACAGATACGCAGTATTTT. It encodes CRVETASRTDTQYF.

About this clonotype itself: A much larger clone lies one base from this, so it may be a read error. The chain recombines TRBV12-3 or TRBV12-4 with TRBJ2-7; 7 bases match TRBD2. With V trimmed by 3 bases and J by 7 bases, 6 bases remained unmatched. This CDR3 is 13 amino acids long. The CDR3 DNA reads as TGTGCCAGCAGTTTTCTACTAGCGCATGAGCAGTACTTC. Amino acid sequence: CASSFLLAHEQYF.

The CDR3 nucleotides are TGTGCCAGCACCTTGGAGGGCCTCACTAATGAAAAACTGTTTTTT. This gives the protein CASTLEGLTNEKLFF. This chain links TRBV28 with TRBJ1-4; D ambiguous. The V gene lost 7 bases and the J gene lost 2 bases, with 14 bases spanning the gap. Germline V gene lookup returns CDR1 MDHEN and CDR2 SYDVKM. CDR3 length: 15 amino acids. Looking up the rest from reference TRBV28 and TRBJ1-4 gives the full variable domain: DVKVTQSSRYLVKRTGEKVFLECVQDMDHENMFWYRQDPGLGLRLIYFSYDVKMKEKGDIPEGYSVSREKKERFSLILESASTNQTSMYLCASTLEGLTNEKLFFGSGTQLSVL.

This clonotype was observed a handful of times. The rearrangement uses TRBV12-3 or TRBV12-4 and TRBJ2-7; D unclear. This CDR3 is 14 amino acids long. V lost 5 bases to trimming and J lost 0 bases, with 11 bases between them. This CDR3 reads CASSGMGISYEQYF. CDR3 nucleotides: TGTGCCAGCAGTGGCATGGGAATCTCCTACGAGCAGTACTTC.

This chain uses TRBV15 with TRBJ1-5; D not resolved. Germline CDR1 LNHNV, CDR2 YYDKDF (reference sequence). The germline V and J ends were trimmed by 1 base and 1 base, with 11 bases remaining between them. CDR3 length: 16 amino acids. CDR3 residues: CATSRVGSISNQPQHF. The CDR3, as DNA: TGTGCCACCAGCAGAGTAGGGTCGATAAGCAATCAGCCCCAGCATTTT.

Of note for this clonotype: Being one base from a much bigger clone, this may be a read error. J is TRBJ2-7 and V is TRBV6-2 or TRBV6-3; D not resolved. Per germline, CDR1 MNHEY and CDR2 SVGEGT. There are 14 residues in the CDR3. The germline V and J ends were trimmed by 2 bases and 1 base, with 9 bases remaining between them. CDR3 coding DNA: TGTGCCAGCAGTTACGAGGACGGATCCTACGAGCAGTACTTC. It specifies CASSYEDGSYEQYF.

The genes are TRBV19 and TRBJ1-5; D gene uncertain. V lost 5 bases and J lost 4, with 15 bases in between. CDR1 and CDR2 from the germline V gene are LNHDA and SQIVND (reference sequence). CDR3 length: 15 amino acids. The chain's CDR3 is CASSRARRKNQPQHF. The CDR3 coding sequence is TGTGCCAGTAGTCGCGCACGACGGAAAAATCAGCCCCAGCATTTT. The variable domain in full, completed from reference TRBV19 and TRBJ1-5, reads DGGITQSPKYLFRKEGQNVTLSCEQNLNHDAMYWYRQDPGQGLRLIYYSQIVNDFQKGDIAEGYSVSREKKESFPLTVTSAQKNPTAFYLCASSRARRKNQPQHFGDGTRLSIL.

This clonotype was detected a few times. This sequence joins TRBV18 and TRBJ1-2, with a tentative D call TRBD1 (6 bases). Deletions cut 5 bases from V and 5 bases from J, with 21 bases between. Germline V gene data show CDR1 as KGHSH and CDR2 as LQKENI. The CDR3 covers 16 residues. The CDR3 coding sequence is TGTGCCAGCTCATCTCGAACAGGGATAGTAGAATATGGCTACACCTTC. Amino acid sequence: CASSSRTGIVEYGYTF.

The V call is TRBV28, the J call TRBJ1-2; 9 positions match TRBD1. This CDR3 is 16 amino acids long. Germline CDR1 is MDHEN and CDR2 is SYDVKM. The ends lost 1 base at V and 4 bases at J; junction bases unmatched: 7. CDR3 coding DNA: TGTGCCAGCAGTTTATTTGGGACAGGGATCGGCTATGGCTACACCTTC. It codes for CASSLFGTGIGYGYTF.

This sequence joins TRBV20-1 and TRBJ1-6, with D possibly being TRBD1 (6 bases). CDR3 length equals 17 residues. V was trimmed by 5 bases and J by 0 bases, leaving 17 bases between them. Looked up from germline, CDR1 is DFQATT and CDR2 is SNEGSKA (reference sequence). The CDR3 DNA follows: TGCAGTGCTCCCGCCTGGACAGAACCCTCCTATAATTCACCCCTCCACTTT. Encoded protein: CSAPAWTEPSYNSPLHF.

This clonotype was counted between two and nine times. J is TRBJ1-1 and V is TRBV5-1, with D possibly TRBD1 on 5 matching bases. Trimming took off 1 base at V and 3 bases at J, with 28 bases between the two ends. Germline V gene lookup returns CDR1 SGHRS and CDR2 YFSETQ. This CDR3 has 20 amino acids. This CDR3 reads CASSLSLVPEGHPKDTEAFF. CDR3 coding DNA: TGCGCCAGCAGCTTGAGTTTGGTCCCGGAAGGACATCCCAAGGACACTGAAGCTTTCTTT.

V usage is TRBV7-8 and J usage is TRBJ2-7, with D perhaps assigned TRBD1 or TRBD2 (5 bases each). This CDR3 region has 17 residues. Trimming removed 0 bases from V and 3 bases from J, with 18 bases in between. Germline V gives CDR1 SGHVS, CDR2 FQNEAQ. The CDR3 nucleotides are TGTGCCAGCAGCTTAGCTACATCCGGGGCAACCCACTACGAGCAGTACTTC. Residues: CASSLATSGATHYEQYF.

J is TRBJ1-1 and V is TRBV7-3; D possibly corresponds to TRBD1 (5 bases). The germline gives CDR1 SGHTA, CDR2 FQGTGA. This CDR3 spans 15 amino acids. Trimming shortened V by 5 bases and J by 0 bases, and 13 bases separated the two germline ends. Written as DNA, the CDR3 is TGTGCCAGCAGCCTTACCCGACAGATGAACACTGAAGCTTTCTTT. Translated, it gives CASSLTRQMNTEAFF.

The J gene is TRBJ1-1, the V gene TRBV5-1, with a possible D match to TRBD1 (6 bases). This CDR3 has 14 amino acids. V was cut by 3 bases and J by 1 base, with 10 bases left in between. Germline V gene sequence: CDR1 SGHRS, CDR2 YFSETQ. The CDR3 protein is CASSWTTGNTEAFF. Here the CDR3 DNA reads TGCGCCAGCAGCTGGACGACAGGGAACACTGAAGCTTTCTTT.

The chain links TRBV7-2 to TRBJ2-3; 7 bases agree with TRBD2. The CDR3 spans 16 residues. The V segment lost 5 bases and the J segment 0 bases; nucleotides outside the gene matches: 8. The germline V gene encodes CDR1 SGHTA and CDR2 FQGNSA. CDR3 sequence (DNA): TGTGCCAGCAGCCCCCGACTAGCCACTAGCACAGATACGCAGTATTTT. Protein sequence: CASSPRLATSTDTQYF.

This clonotype has more than one count but fewer than ten. This chain connects TRBV12-3 or TRBV12-4 to TRBJ1-5; D is possibly TRBD1 (5 bases). This CDR3 region has 15 residues. V was clipped by 1 base and J by 3 bases, with 10 bases between them. The CDR3 loop reads CASSLDGTVNQPQHF. The CDR3 nucleotides read TGTGCCAGCAGTTTAGACGGGACGGTCAATCAGCCCCAGCATTTT.

The chain links TRBV5-1 to TRBJ1-1; the D is unclear. V shed 3 bases and J shed 0 bases, with 12 bases lying between them. In germline, CDR1 is SGHRS, CDR2 YFSETQ. The CDR3 runs to 15 residues. The CDR3 region has the DNA TGCGCCAGCAGCTCGTCAGGTCTGGTGAACACTGAAGCTTTCTTT. This sequence encodes CASSSSGLVNTEAFF.

This clonotype was detected only a few times. The gene calls are TRBV11-2 and TRBJ2-1; 7 nucleotides line up with TRBD1. The CDR3 consists of 12 residues. Trimming took 6 bases from V and 9 from J; bases not matched to a gene: 5. The germline V gene encodes CDR1 SGHAT and CDR2 FQNNGV. The CDR3 region has the DNA TGTGCCAGCAGGCCGACAGGGAGTGAGCAGTTCTTC. Protein sequence: CASRPTGSEQFF.

This clonotype has more than one count but fewer than ten. The V and J genes are TRBV7-2 and TRBJ2-1; TRBD2 matches 14 bases. The V and J ends lost 5 bases and 4 bases, in that order; junction bases with no gene match: 4. Germline V CDR1 and CDR2: SGHTA, FQGNSA. CDR3 size: 16 residues. The CDR3 DNA reads TGTGCCAGCAGCCTGACTAGCGGGGGGGCTTACAATGAGCAGTTCTTC. The encoded protein is CASSLTSGGAYNEQFF.

The sample holds a few counts of this clonotype. The chain joins TRBV6-5 to TRBJ1-2; TRBD1 matches 10 bases. The CDR3 is made up of 17 amino acids. V trimming: 2 bases; J trimming: 3 bases; junction bases outside the gene matches: 9. Germline V gene sequence: CDR1 MNHEY, CDR2 SVGAGI. The CDR3 nucleotides are TGTGCCAGCAGTTACCGGGGGGACAGGGGTTTGGACTATGGCTACACCTTC. The encoded protein is CASSYRGDRGLDYGYTF.

The chain joins TRBV7-8 to TRBJ2-1, with a weak D call TRBD1 (5 bases). The J call is in doubt because the DNA end fits TRBJ2-7 better. The V gene's germline CDR1 is SGHVS and CDR2 FQNEAQ. This CDR3 spans 16 amino acids. Written as DNA, the CDR3 is TGTGCCAGCAGCTTAGGCTGGAAGGGGTCCTACAATGAGCAGTACTTC. It translates to CASSLGWKGSYNEQYF.

The chain couples TRBV3-1 to TRBJ2-3, with a possible D match to TRBD2 (6 bases). CDR3 size: 12 residues. V shed 0 bases and J shed 11 bases, with 9 bases lying between them. Germline lookup yields CDR1 LGHDT and CDR2 YNNKEL (reference sequence). DNA of the CDR3: TGTGCCAGCAGCCAAGACGGGGGTGGGCAGTATTTT. It codes for CASSQDGGGQYF.

A few counts support this clonotype. The rearrangement links TRBV7-2 to TRBJ2-7, with D maybe TRBD2 (5 bases). The germline gives CDR1 SGHTA, CDR2 FQGNSA. The CDR3 totals 15 residues. With 4 bases removed from V and 4 bases from J, the gap between germline ends came to 17 bases. The CDR3 DNA is TGTGCCAGCAGCTCCGGCATCGGACTCAATTACGAGCAGTACTTC. Translation: CASSSGIGLNYEQYF.

The chain combines TRBV24-1 with TRBJ2-1; D perhaps matches TRBD2 (5 bases). The CDR3 extends over 15 amino acids. Germline assignment: CDR1 KGHDR and CDR2 SFDVKD. Trimming took 4 bases from V and 0 from J, leaving 9 bases between them. As DNA, the CDR3 is TGTGCCACCAGTGACCCCGAGGGCTCCTACAATGAGCAGTTCTTC. It yields the protein CATSDPEGSYNEQFF.

The rearrangement uses TRBV7-2 and TRBJ2-3; D may be TRBD1 (6 bases). Trimming shortened V by 5 bases and J by 3 bases, and 12 bases separated the two germline ends. The CDR3 totals 14 residues. Looked up from germline, CDR1 is SGHTA and CDR2 is FQGNSA. The CDR3 loop is CASSTKQGTDTQYF. The CDR3 DNA is TGTGCCAGCAGCACAAAACAGGGTACAGATACGCAGTATTTT.

The CDR3 loop is CASSHSSRGRTEAFF. In nucleotides, the CDR3 is TGTGCCAGCAGCCATTCCTCACGGGGGCGCACTGAAGCTTTCTTT. The chain employs TRBV3-1 and TRBJ1-1, with D perhaps matching TRBD1 (6 bases). V dropped 3 bases and J dropped 4 bases, with 15 bases sitting between them. This CDR3 is 15 amino acids long. CDR1 is LGHDT and CDR2 is YNNKEL in the germline V gene (reference sequence).

In this sample, this clonotype turned up a few times. The rearrangement joins TRBV7-2 to TRBJ2-7; 7 nucleotides agree with TRBD1. TRBJ2-4 matches the DNA end more closely, so the J call is doubtful. The germline V gene has CDR1 SGHTA and CDR2 FQGNSA. This CDR3 is 13 amino acids long. The DNA for the CDR3 is TGTGCCAGCAGCATTACAACAGGGGCCATTCAGTACTTC. Its translation: CASSITTGAIQYF.

The J gene is TRBJ1-1, the V gene TRBV4-3; D gene uncertain. The V end was cut by 0 bases, the J end by 3 bases, with 11 bases between. The length of the CDR3 is 15 residues. Germline assignment: CDR1 LGHNA and CDR2 YSLEER. In DNA form, the CDR3 reads TGCGCCAGCAGCCAAGAATTAGTGGGATACACTGAAGCTTTCTTT. Translation gives CASSQELVGYTEAFF.

This chain joins TRBV7-9 and TRBJ2-1; 7 positions agree with TRBD1. CDR1 is SEHNR, CDR2 FQNEAQ, per germline (reference sequence). The CDR3 loop spans 14 amino acids. Trimming took 3 bases from V and 5 from J; bases not matched to a gene: 4. CDR3 nucleotides: TGTGCCAGCAGCTTTGACAGGGTGGACAATGAGCAGTTCTTC. Translated: CASSFDRVDNEQFF.

The CDR3 sequence: CASSLASGETFF. As DNA, the CDR3 is TGTGCCAGCAGCTTAGCGTCGGGGGAAACTTTCTTT. V and J are TRBV7-9 and TRBJ1-1, with a tentative D call TRBD1 (5 bases). V dropped 0 bases and J dropped 12 bases, with 11 bases sitting between them. The germline V gene has CDR1 SEHNR and CDR2 FQNEAQ (reference sequence). The CDR3 covers 12 residues.

This clonotype has only a few counts. The J gene is TRBJ2-4, the V gene TRBV6-2 or TRBV6-3; unclear D gene. V was clipped by 7 bases and J by 3 bases, with 13 bases between them. This CDR3 has 14 amino acids. CDR1 is MNHEY and CDR2 is SVGEGT in the germline V gene. This CDR3 is CASTLGSSKNIQYF. CDR3 nucleotides: TGTGCCAGCACCCTAGGGTCAAGCAAAAACATTCAGTACTTC.